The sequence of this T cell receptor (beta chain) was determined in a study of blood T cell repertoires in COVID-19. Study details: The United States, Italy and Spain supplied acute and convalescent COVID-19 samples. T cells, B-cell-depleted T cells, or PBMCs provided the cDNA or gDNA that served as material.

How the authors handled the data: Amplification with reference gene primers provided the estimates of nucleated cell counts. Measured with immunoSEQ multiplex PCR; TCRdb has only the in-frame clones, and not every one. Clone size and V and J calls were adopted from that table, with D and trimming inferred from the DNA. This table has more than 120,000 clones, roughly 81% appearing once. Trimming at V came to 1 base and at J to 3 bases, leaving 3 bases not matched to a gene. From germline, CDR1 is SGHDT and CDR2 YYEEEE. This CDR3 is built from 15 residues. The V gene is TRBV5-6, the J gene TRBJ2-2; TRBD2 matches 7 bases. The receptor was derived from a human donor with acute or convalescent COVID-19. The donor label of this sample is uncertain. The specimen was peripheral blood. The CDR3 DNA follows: TGTGCCAGCAGCTTGACTAGCGAATACACCGGGGAGCTGTTTTTT. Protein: CASSLTSEYTGELFF.